Shown below are 26 T cell receptor beta chains from a single sample sequenced in a study of T cells in Graves' hyperthyroidism and ophthalmopathy. From RNA transcripts, TCR beta CDR3 regions were amplified. First-round RT-PCR targeting the TCR CDR3 was performed with the HTBI primer set. TCRdb passed the multiplex PCR reads through MiXCR, listing each CDR3 protein once. The table includes about 660,000 distinct CDR3 sequences, just under 45% detected once. Material for sequencing was peripheral blood or thyroid tissue (not recorded which). These receptors came from an adult man with Graves' disease, either hyperthyroidism or ophthalmopathy (not recorded which).

V gene TRBV19 combines with J gene TRBJ2-3, with D tentatively TRBD2 (7 bases). V was clipped by 3 bases and J by 5 bases, with 15 bases between them. The CDR3 totals 15 residues. The germline V gene encodes CDR1 LNHDA and CDR2 SQIVND (reference sequence). The CDR3 DNA sequence: TGTGCCAGTAGTATGGACCGGGGGGCGAGAGATACGCAGTATTTT. Protein: CASSMDRGARDTQYF.

CDR3 in amino acids: CSARDLRGPLGGLERQYF. CDR3 DNA sequence: TGCAGTGCTAGAGATCTAAGGGGCCCGCTAGGGGGATTAGAGCGCCAGTACTTC. The genes are TRBV20-1 and TRBJ2-5; weak D call: TRBD1 (6 bases). The CDR3 contains 18 residues. Germline-derived CDR1 and CDR2 are DFQATT and SNEGSKA (reference sequence). The V gene lost 0 bases and the J gene lost 10 bases, with 30 bases spanning the gap.

The table lists this clonotype with many counts. V usage is TRBV20-1 and J usage is TRBJ1-4; possible D gene TRBD1, 5 bases. The germline gives CDR1 DFQATT, CDR2 SNEGSKA (reference sequence). The CDR3 has 11 residues. V gave up 5 bases and J gave up 13 bases, with 14 bases separating them. In nucleotides, the CDR3 is TGCAGTGCTGCCCCAACAGGTAGACTGTTTTTT. Protein product: CSAAPTGRLFF.

The genes are TRBV4-2 and TRBJ1-2, with D perhaps TRBD1 (5 bases). The CDR3 has 15 residues. V was pared by 1 base and J by 4 bases, with 13 bases between. Germline V CDR1 and CDR2: LGHNA, YNFKEQ. This CDR3 is CASSQGDVALYGYTF. CDR3 nucleotide sequence: TGTGCCAGCAGCCAAGGGGACGTCGCGCTCTATGGCTACACCTTC.

Only a few counts were recorded for this clonotype. The chain carries TRBV10-3 and TRBJ1-1, with TRBD1 matching 7 bases. After removal of 10 bases from V and 0 bases from J, the junction contained 8 bases not matched to a gene. The CDR3 is 14 residues long. Germline lookup yields CDR1 ENHRY and CDR2 SYGVKD. Here the CDR3 reads CASRRDSMNTEAFF. CDR3 coding DNA: TGTGCCAGCAGGAGGGACAGCATGAACACTGAAGCTTTCTTT.

The chain uses TRBV18 and TRBJ1-2; tentative D call: TRBD1 (6 bases). The length of the CDR3 is 14 residues. Germline lookup yields CDR1 KGHSH and CDR2 LQKENI. V lost 0 bases to trimming and J lost 3 bases, with 8 bases between them. The CDR3 spells CASSPPSGDYGYTF. The CDR3 DNA follows: TGTGCCAGCTCACCACCCTCAGGGGACTATGGCTACACCTTC.

The rearrangement joins TRBV24-1 to TRBJ1-5; tentatively, D is TRBD1 (5 bases). The CDR3 spans 13 residues. The V and J ends lost 1 base and 14 bases respectively, with 14 bases between them. Germline-derived CDR1 and CDR2 are KGHDR and SFDVKD. The CDR3 protein is CATSDFRDGYEHF. CDR3 in DNA: TGTGCCACCAGTGATTTCCGGGACGGCTACGAGCATTTT.

Concerning this clonotype: Since no conserved phenylalanine or tryptophan closes the CDR3, a read error is the likely cause. The chain employs TRBV11-2 and TRBJ1-1; no clear D. Germline lookup yields CDR1 SGHAT and CDR2 FQNNGV. The CDR3 covers 15 residues. V lost 1 base, J lost 3 bases, and 12 bases lay in between. As DNA, the CDR3 is TGTGCCAGCAGCTTAGCCTTGGGGATGTACACTGAAGCTTTCATT. It encodes CASSLALGMYTEAFI.

This clonotype was seen a few times. The V call is TRBV5-6, the J call TRBJ1-2, with 9 nucleotides matching TRBD1. In germline, CDR1 is SGHDT, CDR2 YYEEEE. CDR3 length equals 14 residues. Losses at the gene ends were 2 bases for V and 7 bases for J; bases not matched to a gene: 6. The CDR3, as DNA: TGTGCCAGCAGCTTAACACAGGGGGCGCCTGGCTACACCTTC. Amino acid sequence: CASSLTQGAPGYTF.

This clonotype has at least ten counts. This chain joins TRBV7-2 and TRBJ1-2, with a possible D match to TRBD1 (6 bases). Trimming removed 3 bases at V and 4 bases at J, with 12 bases between. This CDR3 spans 14 amino acids. Germline V gene data show CDR1 as SGHTA and CDR2 as FQGNSA. CDR3 sequence: CASSLWDMGYGYTF. The CDR3 bases are TGTGCCAGCAGCTTGTGGGACATGGGCTATGGCTACACCTTC.

This clonotype has at least ten counts. The CDR3 region has the DNA TGTGCCAGCAGCTCGGTAGCGGGACGCCAGTACGAGCAGTACTTC. Amino acid sequence: CASSSVAGRQYEQYF. The chain is built from TRBV7-2 and TRBJ2-7; 8 positions agree with TRBD2. The CDR3 runs to 15 residues. Germline CDR1 is SGHTA and CDR2 is FQGNSA. The junction had 9 bases not matched to a gene; V was cut back by 4 bases and J by 4 bases.

This chain links TRBV20-1 with TRBJ2-3; TRBD2 matches 12 bases. The CDR3 consists of 15 residues. CDR1 is DFQATT, CDR2 SNEGSKA, per germline (reference sequence). Trimming took 3 bases from V and 4 from J; bases not matched to a gene: 5. The CDR3 nucleotides are TGCAGTGCTAGCCCTAGCGGGAGGGGAGCAGATACGCAGTATTTT. Protein: CSASPSGRGADTQYF.

V is TRBV9 and J is TRBJ1-5, with D possibly being TRBD1 (6 bases). Germline V lookup: CDR1 SGDLS, CDR2 YYNGEE. The V gene lost 4 bases and the J gene lost 8 bases, with 19 bases spanning the gap. The CDR3 extends over 15 amino acids. In nucleotides, the CDR3 is TGTGCCAGCAGCTCCGAACAGGGAAGATGGGAGCCCCAGCATTTT. Translated, it gives CASSSEQGRWEPQHF.

The CDR3 sequence: CASSLGLAGGPLETQYF. The DNA for the CDR3 is TGCGCCAGCAGCCTCGGACTAGCGGGAGGGCCGTTGGAGACCCAGTACTTC. This chain joins TRBV5-1 and TRBJ2-5; 15 nucleotides match TRBD2. Trimming cost V 4 bases and J 5 bases; bases outside gene matches: 9. From germline, CDR1 is SGHRS and CDR2 YFSETQ. CDR3 length: 17 residues.

This rearrangement joins TRBV12-3 or TRBV12-4 to TRBJ1-1; D is unclear. The CDR3 totals 12 residues. The V and J ends lost 5 bases and 7 bases respectively, with 11 bases between them. The CDR3 sequence: CASSPWGGEAFF. The CDR3 DNA follows: TGTGCCAGCAGTCCATGGGGAGGTGAAGCTTTCTTT.

The V gene is TRBV25-1, the J gene TRBJ1-5, with D hard to call. CDR3 size: 15 residues. Germline V CDR1 and CDR2: MGHDK, SYGVNS. Between the trimmed V and J ends, which lost 2 bases and 5 bases, there was a span of 13 bases. The CDR3 loop is CASSETTDGDQPQHF. Written as DNA, the CDR3 is TGTGCCAGCAGTGAAACTACCGATGGAGATCAGCCCCAGCATTTT.

CDR3 in amino acids: CASSPLAGSGQPQHF. For the CDR3, the DNA is TGTGCCAGCAGTCCACTCGCTGGGTCTGGTCAGCCCCAGCATTTT. This chain connects TRBV12-3 or TRBV12-4 to TRBJ1-5; D gene uncertain. Trimming took off 5 bases at V and 6 bases at J, with 17 bases between the two ends. The CDR3 has 15 residues.

With respect to this clonotype: An end of the junction does not agree with germline; a read error may underlie this. The J gene is TRBJ2-7, the V gene TRBV19; the match to TRBD1 covers 7 bases. This CDR3 has 15 amino acids. Germline loops: CDR1 LNHDA, CDR2 SQIVND (reference sequence). The CDR3 region is CASSIKGGDSYEQCF. In DNA form, the CDR3 reads TGTGCCAGTAGTATTAAAGGGGGCGATTCCTACGAGCAGTGCTTC.

This clonotype was found a few times. J is TRBJ1-2 and V is TRBV20-1, with unresolved D. This CDR3 contains 13 residues. CDR1 and CDR2 from the germline V gene are DFQATT and SNEGSKA (reference sequence). Trimming left V 0 bases short and J 6 bases short, with 11 bases between. Here the CDR3 DNA reads TGCAGTGCTAGAGATCAACCCCGAGATGGCTACACCTTC. It yields the protein CSARDQPRDGYTF.

The chain links TRBV10-3 to TRBJ2-2; no firm D call. V lost 0 bases and J lost 6, with 5 bases in between. The CDR3 totals 13 residues. CDR1 and CDR2 (germline): ENHRY, SYGVKD. The CDR3 loop is CAISESEAGELFF. The CDR3 DNA reads as TGTGCCATCAGTGAGTCAGAGGCCGGGGAGCTGTTTTTT.

The V gene is TRBV5-1, the J gene TRBJ1-2, with 10 bases that match TRBD1. V was pared by 4 bases and J by 11 bases, with 2 bases of the junction left unmatched. Germline V gene lookup returns CDR1 SGHRS and CDR2 YFSETQ. The CDR3 runs to 11 residues. The CDR3 region has the DNA TGCGCCAGCAGCCAGGGACAGGGGTACACCTTC. Protein sequence: CASSQGQGYTF.

Notes on this clonotype: One end of the junction varies from germline; a read error may be responsible. The chain couples TRBV2 to TRBJ1-4, with D possibly TRBD1 on 5 matching bases. The CDR3 spans 11 residues. CDR1 is SNHLY, CDR2 FYNNEI, per germline. CDR3 sequence (DNA): TGTGCCAGCAGTTGGGGGGAAAAACTGCTTTTT. It specifies CASSWGEKLLF.

This clonotype has ten or more counts. J is TRBJ1-2 and V is TRBV11-2, with 9 nucleotides matching TRBD1. This CDR3 region has 16 residues. The V and J ends lost 4 bases and 2 bases, in that order; junction bases with no gene match: 8. Per the germline V gene, CDR1 is SGHAT and CDR2 is FQNNGV. As DNA, the CDR3 is TGTGCCAGCAGCTCGCCCTTGGGACAGGGAAACTATGGCTACACCTTC. Translation: CASSSPLGQGNYGYTF.

This clonotype was counted ten times or more. The chain uses TRBV7-9 and TRBJ1-2; 9 bases match TRBD1. Looked up from germline, CDR1 is SEHNR and CDR2 is FQNEAQ (reference sequence). The CDR3 has 12 amino acids. V was pared by 4 bases and J by 8 bases, with 2 bases of the junction left unmatched. The CDR3 DNA reads as TGTGCCAGCAGCTCGGGACAGGGCGGCTACACCTTC. Translating it yields CASSSGQGGYTF.

A few counts support this clonotype. The rearrangement uses TRBV3-1 and TRBJ1-1, with unresolved D. CDR1 LGHDT and CDR2 YNNKEL come from the germline V gene (reference sequence). The CDR3 is 12 amino acids. V was shortened by 4 bases and J by 6 bases, with 9 bases between the two germline ends. CDR3 loop: CASSPGLAEAFF. The CDR3 DNA follows: TGTGCCAGCAGCCCTGGACTGGCTGAAGCTTTCTTT.

The V call is TRBV9, the J call TRBJ2-7; D possibly matches TRBD1 or TRBD2 (5 bases each). CDR3 length: 13 amino acids. The V gene's germline CDR1 is SGDLS and CDR2 YYNGEE. Trimming removed 5 bases at V and 7 bases at J, with 16 bases between. The CDR3 protein is CASSGTATREQYF. CDR3 DNA: TGTGCCAGCAGTGGGACGGCTACGAGGGAGCAGTACTTC.